Listed here are 25 T cell receptor beta chains from one sample, sequenced in a study of blood T cell repertoires in COVID-19. Produced via immunoSEQ multiplex PCR; TCRdb's table is partial and in-frame only. The table lists 84,000 or so clones, 65% to 85% of them singletons, with approximately 28% in the top ten. Sequenced: peripheral blood. All receptors derive from a woman older than 75 with acute or convalescent COVID-19.

This chain joins TRBV19 and TRBJ1-5; 9 nucleotides align to TRBD1. The CDR3 has 14 amino acids. With V trimmed by 4 bases and J by 6 bases, 4 bases remained unmatched. The germline gives CDR1 LNHDA, CDR2 SQIVND (reference sequence). Written as DNA, the CDR3 is TGTGCCAGTAGTAGGACAGGGGTGGCTCAGCCCCAGCATTTT. This sequence encodes CASSRTGVAQPQHF.

The count of this clone is one. The V call is TRBV5-5, the J call TRBJ2-5; D is undetermined. V was cut by 0 bases and J by 1 base, with 7 bases left in between. The CDR3 has 14 residues. Germline V gene sequence: CDR1 SGHKS, CDR2 YYEKEE (reference sequence). The CDR3 here is CASSLVMRQETQYF. The CDR3 nucleotides are TGTGCCAGCAGCTTGGTTATGCGCCAAGAGACCCAGTACTTC.

This chain connects TRBV29-1 to TRBJ1-5, with D possibly TRBD1 on 6 matching bases. There are 13 residues in the CDR3. CDR1 is SQVTM, CDR2 ANQGSEA, per germline. V was cut by 4 bases and J by 6 bases, with 13 bases left in between. The CDR3 region is CSVGGGGGQPQHF. In nucleotides, the CDR3 is TGCAGCGTTGGCGGGGGCGGGGGTCAGCCCCAGCATTTT.

The V and J genes are TRBV18 and TRBJ2-4; TRBD2 agrees at 7 bases. J was trimmed by 15 bases and V by 6 bases; bases with no gene match: 11. The CDR3 spans 12 residues. The germline V gene has CDR1 KGHSH and CDR2 LQKENI. The DNA for the CDR3 is TGTGCCAGCTCCAATATCGGGGACTATTGGTACTTC. Its protein is CASSNIGDYWYF.

The V gene is TRBV7-9, the J gene TRBJ1-1; TRBD1 might be the D (6 bases). The V end was cut by 10 bases, the J end by 8 bases, with 29 bases between. The CDR3 sequence is 16 residues long. Germline-derived CDR1 and CDR2 are SEHNR and FQNEAQ (reference sequence). In DNA form, the CDR3 reads TGTGCCACCCTACTGTGGGGGGGCGCGGATCTCTTGGAAGCTTTCTTT. Its protein is CATLLWGGADLLEAFF.

For this clone: The sample carries other DNA sequences with the same CDR3. This chain connects TRBV5-1 to TRBJ2-2; 9 positions match TRBD1. This CDR3 spans 14 amino acids. Germline trimming cut 4 bases from V and 3 bases from J; bases unmatched to any gene: 1. Germline CDR1 reads SGHRS; CDR2 reads YFSETQ. In DNA form, the CDR3 reads TGCGCCAGCAGCGACAGGGGGGACACCGGGGAGCTGTTTTTT. Translated: CASSDRGDTGELFF.

In this sample, this clone turned up many times. This chain uses TRBV7-2 with TRBJ1-6; D is unresolved. Trimming pared 1 base from V and 6 bases from J, leaving 7 bases between. CDR1 and CDR2 from the germline V gene are SGHTA and FQGNSA. The CDR3 extends over 14 amino acids. This CDR3 is CASSLEQSNSPLHF. The CDR3 nucleotides are TGTGCCAGCAGCTTAGAACAGTCTAATTCACCCCTCCACTTT.

The chain joins TRBV9 to TRBJ2-2; D may be TRBD1 (6 bases). Germline V gene sequence: CDR1 SGDLS, CDR2 YYNGEE. V was trimmed by 4 bases and J by 8 bases, leaving 15 bases between them. The CDR3 is made up of 14 amino acids. In DNA form, the CDR3 reads TGTGCCAGCAGCCCCAGGGGATCAGTAGGGGAGCTGTTTTTT. It encodes CASSPRGSVGELFF. The full variable domain, with the rest looked up from reference TRBV9 and TRBJ2-2, is DSGVTQTPKHLITATGQRVTLRCSPRSGDLSVYWYQQSLDQGLQFLIQYYNGEERAKGNILERFSAQQFPDLHSELNLSSLELGDSALYFCASSPRGSVGELFFGEGSRLTVL.

The chain carries TRBV2 and TRBJ2-7, with 8 nucleotides matching TRBD1. The CDR3 is 16 amino acids. J gave up 6 bases and V 5 bases, and 15 bases lay outside the gene matches. Per the germline V gene, CDR1 is SNHLY and CDR2 is FYNNEI. The CDR3 reads CASSPRGEDRAVEQYF. CDR3 sequence (DNA): TGTGCCAGCAGTCCTCGAGGGGAGGACAGGGCCGTCGAGCAGTACTTC.

J is TRBJ2-3 and V is TRBV5-1; TRBD2 aligns across 11 bases. The germline V gene has CDR1 SGHRS and CDR2 YFSETQ. The ends lost 0 bases at V and 4 bases at J; junction bases unmatched: 4. The CDR3 is 16 residues long. CDR3 sequence (DNA): TGCGCCAGCAGCTTGGCCGAGGGACTAGCGGCAGATACGCAGTATTTT. Translation: CASSLAEGLAADTQYF.

This chain joins TRBV12-5 and TRBJ2-1; 7 bases agree with TRBD2. This CDR3 contains 14 residues. J gave up 6 bases and V 7 bases, and 9 bases lay outside the gene matches. Germline V gene sequence: CDR1 LGHNT, CDR2 FRNRAP. The CDR3 loop reads CASARSGIVNEQFF. The CDR3 nucleotides are TGTGCTAGTGCTCGCAGCGGGATTGTCAATGAGCAGTTCTTC.

The chain combines TRBV28 with TRBJ1-4, with D possibly matching TRBD1 (6 bases). V gave up 10 bases and J gave up 4 bases, with 13 bases separating them. The CDR3 is made up of 13 amino acids. Germline V gives CDR1 MDHEN, CDR2 SYDVKM. For the CDR3, the DNA is TGTGCCACCTCACAGGGATATAATGAAAAACTGTTTTTT. The encoded protein is CATSQGYNEKLFF.

V is TRBV5-4 and J is TRBJ2-5; 7 bases match TRBD2. Germline V gene sequence: CDR1 SGHNT, CDR2 YYREEE (reference sequence). The trim removed 3 bases at V and 5 bases at J, leaving 10 bases unmatched. The CDR3 is made up of 15 amino acids. CDR3 residues: CASSSGTTQWETQYF. The DNA of the CDR3 is TGTGCCAGCAGCTCCGGGACTACCCAATGGGAGACCCAGTACTTC.

The chain carries TRBV5-1 and TRBJ2-5; possible D gene TRBD1, 6 bases. V lost 4 bases and J 5 bases, leaving 15 bases between the germline ends. CDR3 length equals 14 residues. Germline values: CDR1 SGHRS, CDR2 YFSETQ. The CDR3 reads CASSPPGAWETQYF. CDR3 nucleotide sequence: TGCGCCAGCAGCCCTCCAGGGGCTTGGGAGACCCAGTACTTC.

The J gene is TRBJ1-1, the V gene TRBV18; the D is unclear. Germline CDR1 reads KGHSH; CDR2 reads LQKENI. V lost 0 bases and J lost 4, with 12 bases in between. The CDR3 is made up of 15 amino acids. CDR3 residues: CASSPPVPGSTEAFF. The CDR3, as DNA: TGTGCCAGCTCACCACCGGTTCCCGGGTCCACTGAAGCTTTCTTT.

On this clone itself: Other DNA sequences in this sample translate to the same CDR3. The chain uses TRBV5-1 and TRBJ2-5; 10 bases align to TRBD2. After removal of 3 bases from V and 4 bases from J, the junction contained 9 bases not matched to a gene. Germline CDR1 reads SGHRS; CDR2 reads YFSETQ. There are 16 residues in the CDR3. The DNA for the CDR3 is TGCGCCAGCAGCTCCCTAGGAAGCGGGAGGGGAGAGACCCAGTACTTC. Residues: CASSSLGSGRGETQYF.

This chain joins TRBV11-3 and TRBJ1-5; D is ambiguous. This CDR3 contains 13 residues. Per the germline V gene, CDR1 is SGHNT and CDR2 is YENEEA. Trimming took off 8 bases at V and 2 bases at J, with 10 bases between the two ends. In nucleotides, the CDR3 is TGTGCCAGCGCACCGGGAGGCAATCAGCCCCAGCATTTT. Translation: CASAPGGNQPQHF.

The chain combines TRBV2 with TRBJ2-5, with 8 bases aligning to TRBD2. The V segment lost 3 bases and the J segment 5 bases; nucleotides outside the gene matches: 11. Looked up from germline, CDR1 is SNHLY and CDR2 is FYNNEI. This CDR3 is built from 16 residues. DNA of the CDR3: TGTGCCAGCAGTGAGTGGCGCGGGAGGCCGGGGGAGACCCAGTACTTC. This sequence encodes CASSEWRGRPGETQYF.

The chain combines TRBV5-4 with TRBJ2-7; 7 bases match TRBD1. Germline V gene data show CDR1 as SGHNT and CDR2 as YYREEE (reference sequence). J lost 3 bases, V lost 4 bases, and 10 bases had no gene match. This CDR3 is built from 15 residues. In nucleotides, the CDR3 is TGTGCCAGCAGCAGTCCCGGGACAGAGAACTACGAGCAGTACTTC. This encodes CASSSPGTENYEQYF.

CDR3 residues: CASSVGEGEQYF. The CDR3 nucleotides read TGTGCCAGCAGCGTCGGGGAAGGGGAGCAGTACTTC. This chain links TRBV9 with TRBJ2-7; perhaps TRBD2 as D (5 bases). Trimming removed 2 bases from V and 7 bases from J, with 10 bases in between. The CDR3 loop spans 12 amino acids. CDR1 SGDLS and CDR2 YYNGEE come from the germline V gene.

This chain uses TRBV19 with TRBJ2-3; TRBD2 matches at 7 bases. V was pared by 7 bases and J by 4 bases, with 11 bases of the junction left unmatched. CDR1 LNHDA and CDR2 SQIVND come from the germline V gene (reference sequence). The CDR3 loop spans 15 amino acids. CDR3 DNA: TGTGCCAGTACCCCTAGAGCGGGAACCGCAGATACGCAGTATTTT. Protein: CASTPRAGTADTQYF. The variable domain in full, completed from reference TRBV19 and TRBJ2-3, reads DGGITQSPKYLFRKEGQNVTLSCEQNLNHDAMYWYRQDPGQGLRLIYYSQIVNDFQKGDIAEGYSVSREKKESFPLTVTSAQKNPTAFYLCASTPRAGTADTQYFGPGTRLTVL.

The gene calls are TRBV28 and TRBJ2-1; tentatively, D is TRBD1 (6 bases). The germline V and J ends were trimmed by 8 bases and 2 bases, with 13 bases remaining between them. This CDR3 is built from 14 residues. CDR1 is MDHEN and CDR2 is SYDVKM in the germline V gene. CDR3: CASLQGIPYNEQFF. In nucleotides, the CDR3 is TGTGCCAGCCTTCAGGGGATCCCCTACAATGAGCAGTTCTTC.

This chain uses TRBV5-1 with TRBJ2-1; 9 nucleotides line up with TRBD2. Germline V gene lookup returns CDR1 SGHRS and CDR2 YFSETQ. Trimming took 5 bases from V and 3 from J; bases not matched to a gene: 6. This CDR3 comprises 15 residues. The CDR3 sequence is CASRLTSGNYNEQFF. CDR3 DNA: TGCGCCAGCAGACTGACTAGCGGAAACTACAATGAGCAGTTCTTC.

The chain couples TRBV30 to TRBJ1-5; D is undetermined. Germline-derived CDR1 and CDR2 are GTSNPN and SVGIG (reference sequence). V shed 1 base and J shed 4 bases, with 17 bases lying between them. The CDR3 totals 16 residues. The CDR3 loop is CAWSALSGFRNQPQHF. The CDR3 coding sequence is TGTGCCTGGAGTGCCTTATCCGGGTTCCGAAATCAGCCCCAGCATTTT.

The chain uses TRBV21-1 and TRBJ1-4; the D call in the table, TRBD1, was not verified against the DNA. TRBV21-1 is given as a pseudogene. The CDR3 totals 15 residues. The CDR3 region has the DNA TGTGCCAGCAGCGCGTCGACAGGGGGTAATGAAAAACTGTTTTTT. It translates to CASSASTGGNEKLFF.